The T cell receptor beta chain under discussion was sequenced for a study of T cell responses to AZD1222 COVID-19 vaccine. Study results and caveats: Donors skewed white British and female; clonal diversity was possibly underestimated. Without day 14 samples, only post-peak T cell repertoires were studied. Reports indicate that nearly half of spike-specific TCRs are directed at unmutated variant regions.

Assay: immunoSEQ multiplex PCR; the TCRdb copy retains only in-frame clones and omits some. In the table there are around 160,000 clones, more than 85% of which are singletons. This clone appeared once. No antigen is known for it. V lost 5 bases, J lost 5 bases, and 12 bases lay in between. The CDR3 length is 12 residues. Looked up from germline, CDR1 is GTSNPN and CDR2 is SVGIG (reference sequence). This rearrangement joins TRBV30 to TRBJ1-2; D is possibly TRBD1 (5 bases). The receptor's source is an adult in good health. Sequenced here: peripheral blood, sampled on day 0 of AZD1222 vaccination. This chain's CDR3 is CAWSPEGYGYTF. The CDR3 DNA reads as TGTGCCTGGTCCCCAGAGGGGTATGGCTACACCTTC.